This T cell receptor (beta chain) stems from a study of T-cell reconstitution after alpha-beta-depleted transplantation in children. For TCRbeta, the library was prepared with unique molecular identifiers. TCRdb ran MiXCR on the PCR reads and lists one entry per CDR3 protein. The sample lists about 240,000 distinct CDR3 sequences; about 12% were seen once. This clonotype has at least ten counts. Germline V CDR1 and CDR2: DFQATT, SNEGSKA (reference sequence). CDR3 length: 15 amino acids. The V segment lost 6 bases and the J segment 3 bases; nucleotides outside the gene matches: 12. The source of this sequence is a human donor who donated a stem cell graft to a child with acute lymphoblastic leukemia. The material sequenced was PBMCs from the stem cell graft donor, taken from the stem cell graft. The chain employs TRBV20-1 and TRBJ1-2; TRBD1 agrees at 8 bases. Written as DNA, the CDR3 is TGCAGTGCGAATCCGGAGGACAGGGTTGACTATGGCTACACCTTC. It encodes CSANPEDRVDYGYTF.